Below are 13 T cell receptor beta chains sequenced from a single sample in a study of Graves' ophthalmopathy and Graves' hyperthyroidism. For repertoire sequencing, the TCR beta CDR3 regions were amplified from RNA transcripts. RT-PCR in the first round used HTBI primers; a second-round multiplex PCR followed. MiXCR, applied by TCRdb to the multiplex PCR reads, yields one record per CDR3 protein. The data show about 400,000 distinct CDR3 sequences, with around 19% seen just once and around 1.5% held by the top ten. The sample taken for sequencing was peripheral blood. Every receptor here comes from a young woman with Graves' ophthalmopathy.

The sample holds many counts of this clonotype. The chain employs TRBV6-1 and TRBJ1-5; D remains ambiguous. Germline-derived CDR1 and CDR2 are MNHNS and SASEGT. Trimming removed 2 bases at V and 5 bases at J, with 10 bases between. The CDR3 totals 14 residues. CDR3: CASSEKVSYQPQHF. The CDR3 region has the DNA TGTGCCAGCAGTGAAAAGGTTTCCTATCAGCCCCAGCATTTT.

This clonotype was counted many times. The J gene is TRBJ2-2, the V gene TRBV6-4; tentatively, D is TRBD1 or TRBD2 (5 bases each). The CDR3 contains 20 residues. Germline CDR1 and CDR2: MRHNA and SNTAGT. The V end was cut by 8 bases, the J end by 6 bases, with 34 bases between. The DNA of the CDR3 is TGTGCCAGCTTAGCCCGCTACGGGGCTGAACTCTACAAAGGGGCCGGGGAGCTGTTTTTT. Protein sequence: CASLARYGAELYKGAGELFF.

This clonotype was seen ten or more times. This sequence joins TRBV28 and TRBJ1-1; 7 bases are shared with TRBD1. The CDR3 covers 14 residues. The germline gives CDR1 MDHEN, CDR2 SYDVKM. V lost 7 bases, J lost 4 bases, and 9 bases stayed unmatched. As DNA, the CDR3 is TGTGCCAGCACCCCAAAGTCAGGGGGCACTGAAGCTTTCTTT. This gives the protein CASTPKSGGTEAFF.

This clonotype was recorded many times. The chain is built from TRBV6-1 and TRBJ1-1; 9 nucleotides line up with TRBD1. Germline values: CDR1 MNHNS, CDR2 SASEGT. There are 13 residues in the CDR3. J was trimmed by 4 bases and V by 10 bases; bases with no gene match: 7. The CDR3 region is CATQGTGSTEAFF. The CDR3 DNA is TGTGCCACCCAAGGGACAGGGTCCACTGAAGCTTTCTTT.

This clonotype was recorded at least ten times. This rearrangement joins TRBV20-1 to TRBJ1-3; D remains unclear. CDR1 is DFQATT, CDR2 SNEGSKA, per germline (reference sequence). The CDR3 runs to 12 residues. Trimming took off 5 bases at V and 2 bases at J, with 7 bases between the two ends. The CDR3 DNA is TGCAGTGCTTGGCCCGCTGGAAACACCATATATTTT. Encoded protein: CSAWPAGNTIYF.

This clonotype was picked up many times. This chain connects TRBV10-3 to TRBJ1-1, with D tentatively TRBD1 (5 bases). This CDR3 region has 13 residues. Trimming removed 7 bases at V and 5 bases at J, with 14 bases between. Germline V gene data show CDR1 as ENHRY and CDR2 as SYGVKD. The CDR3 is CAIKEGHGTEAFF. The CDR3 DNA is TGTGCCATCAAGGAGGGGCATGGAACTGAAGCTTTCTTT.

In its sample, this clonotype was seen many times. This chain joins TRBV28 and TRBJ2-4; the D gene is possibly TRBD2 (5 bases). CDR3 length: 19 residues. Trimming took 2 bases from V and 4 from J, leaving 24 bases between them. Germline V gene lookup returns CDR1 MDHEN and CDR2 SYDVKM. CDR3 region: CASSLLEGYNFAVKNIQYF. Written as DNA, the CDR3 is TGTGCCAGCAGTTTACTTGAGGGTTATAACTTCGCGGTGAAAAACATTCAGTACTTC.

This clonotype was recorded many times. Here the CDR3 reads CASSLDPPGAGNQPQHF. The CDR3 nucleotides read TGCGCCAGCAGCTTGGACCCCCCGGGGGCAGGCAATCAGCCCCAGCATTTT. The chain links TRBV5-1 to TRBJ1-5, with D perhaps TRBD1 (6 bases). V was shortened by 0 bases and J by 2 bases, with 15 bases between the two germline ends. This CDR3 is 17 amino acids long. Germline CDR1 is SGHRS and CDR2 is YFSETQ. Full variable domain (outside the CDR3, taken from reference TRBV5-1 and TRBJ1-5): KAGVTQTPRYLIKTRGQQVTLSCSPISGHRSVSWYQQTPGQGLQFLFEYFSETQRNKGNFPGRFSGRQFSNSRSEMNVSTLELGDSALYLCASSLDPPGAGNQPQHFGDGTRLSIL.

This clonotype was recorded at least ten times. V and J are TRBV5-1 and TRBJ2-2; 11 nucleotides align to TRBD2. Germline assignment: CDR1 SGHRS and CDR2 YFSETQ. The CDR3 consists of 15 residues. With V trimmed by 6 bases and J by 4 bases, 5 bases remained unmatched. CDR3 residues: CASTPLAGGTGELFF. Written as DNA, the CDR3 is TGCGCCAGCACCCCCCTAGCGGGAGGCACCGGGGAGCTGTTTTTT. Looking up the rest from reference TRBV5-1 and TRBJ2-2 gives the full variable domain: KAGVTQTPRYLIKTRGQQVTLSCSPISGHRSVSWYQQTPGQGLQFLFEYFSETQRNKGNFPGRFSGRQFSNSRSEMNVSTLELGDSALYLCASTPLAGGTGELFFGEGSRLTVL.

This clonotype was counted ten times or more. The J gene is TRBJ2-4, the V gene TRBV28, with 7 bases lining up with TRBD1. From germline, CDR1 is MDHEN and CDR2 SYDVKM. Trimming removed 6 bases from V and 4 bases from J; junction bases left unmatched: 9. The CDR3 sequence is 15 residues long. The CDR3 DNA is TGTGCCAGCAGCTATGACGGGACAGTGAAAAACATTCAGTACTTC. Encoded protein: CASSYDGTVKNIQYF.

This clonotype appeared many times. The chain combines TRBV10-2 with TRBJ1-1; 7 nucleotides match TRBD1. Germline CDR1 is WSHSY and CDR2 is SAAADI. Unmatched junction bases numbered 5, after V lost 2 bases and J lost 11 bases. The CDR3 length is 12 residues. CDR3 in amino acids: CASSERGQTAFF. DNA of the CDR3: TGCGCCAGCAGTGAGCGGGGACAGACGGCTTTCTTT.

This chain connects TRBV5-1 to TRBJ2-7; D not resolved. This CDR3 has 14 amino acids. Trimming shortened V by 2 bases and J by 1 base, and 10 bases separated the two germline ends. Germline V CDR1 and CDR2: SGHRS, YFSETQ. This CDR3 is CASSFRSESYEQYF. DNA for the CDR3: TGCGCCAGCAGCTTCCGGTCCGAATCCTACGAGCAGTACTTC.

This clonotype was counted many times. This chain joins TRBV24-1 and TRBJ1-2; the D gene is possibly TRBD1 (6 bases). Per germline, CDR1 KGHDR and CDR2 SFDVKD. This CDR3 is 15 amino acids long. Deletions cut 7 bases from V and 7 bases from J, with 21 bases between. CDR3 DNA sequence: TGTGCCACCAGCTCACCTCCAGGGGCGTTGGGTGGCTACACCTTC. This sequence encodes CATSSPPGALGGYTF.